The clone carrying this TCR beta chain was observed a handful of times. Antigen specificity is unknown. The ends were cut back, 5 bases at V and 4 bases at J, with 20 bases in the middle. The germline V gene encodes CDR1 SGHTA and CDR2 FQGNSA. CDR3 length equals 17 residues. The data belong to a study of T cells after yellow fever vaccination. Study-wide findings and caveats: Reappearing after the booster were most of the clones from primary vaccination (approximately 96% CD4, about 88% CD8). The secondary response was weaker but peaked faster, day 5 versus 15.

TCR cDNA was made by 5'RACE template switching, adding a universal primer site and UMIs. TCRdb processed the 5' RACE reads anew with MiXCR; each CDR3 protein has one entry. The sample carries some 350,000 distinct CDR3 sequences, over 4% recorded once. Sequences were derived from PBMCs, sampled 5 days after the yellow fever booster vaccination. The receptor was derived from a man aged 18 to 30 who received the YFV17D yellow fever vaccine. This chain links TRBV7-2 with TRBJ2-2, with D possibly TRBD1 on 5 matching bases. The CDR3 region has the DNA TGTGCCAGCAGCCCTGGTCCCGGACAAATCTCCACCGGGGAGCTGTTTTTT. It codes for CASSPGPGQISTGELFF.